Detailed here is one T cell receptor beta chain. This specimen comes from a study of cytotoxic CD8 clonotypes in ibrutinib-treated CLL. TCRdb's table, derived via immunoSEQ multiplex PCR, lists solely in-frame clones and lacks some. Seen here are 30,000 to 40,000 clones, 69% observed once, and the top ten hold 25% to 35%. This CDR3 spans 11 amino acids. V was cut by 5 bases and J by 2 bases, with 4 bases left in between. Germline loops: CDR1 LGHNA, CDR2 YSLEER. This chain joins TRBV4-3 and TRBJ2-7; the D is unclear. The sample in question was PBMCs, obtained before ibrutinib treatment. The sequence came from a human donor with chronic lymphocytic leukemia. The CDR3 DNA sequence: TGCGCCAGCAGCTCACCCTACGAGCAGTACTTC. It encodes CASSSPYEQYF.